The rows below give T cell receptor beta chains drawn from one sample of a study of T-cell reconstitution after alpha-beta-depleted transplantation in children. TCRdb itself ran the PCR reads through MiXCR, one entry per CDR3 protein. The repertoire holds 200,000 to 250,000 distinct CDR3 sequences, 9.5% to 13% seen once, with under 30% in the top ten. Sequencing used PBMCs, obtained before TCRalphabeta/CD19-depleted stem cell transplant. The receptors originated from a child under two years old with acute myeloid leukemia, due to receive a stem cell transplant. CDR3s include the opening cysteine and the closing phenylalanine or tryptophan. The D gene is left open where the match is weak. Part of the rows lack a size; the others show once, few, many or a class for expanded clones.

J	size	D	V	CDR3	DNA
TRBJ1-2	many	-	TRBV29-1	CSVSKSGGQGYTF	TGCAGCGTTAGTAAATCGGGAGGGCAAGGCTACACCTTC
TRBJ2-3	many	-	TRBV12-3/TRBV12-4	CAISVGAGPTDTQYF	TGTGCCATCTCGGTGGGGGCGGGACCGACAGATACGCAGTATTTT
TRBJ1-5	many	-	TRBV7-8	CASSTGIDQPQHF	TGTGCCAGCAGTACAGGAATTGATCAGCCCCAGCATTTT
TRBJ2-3	few	-	TRBV13	CASTLRNSGPDTQYF	TGTGCCAGCACCCTCCGTAACTCCGGGCCAGATACGCAGTATTTT
TRBJ2-7	-	-	TRBV7-2	CASSWGYEQYF	TGTGCCAGCAGCTGGGGCTACGAGCAGTACTTC
TRBJ1-1	many	-	TRBV20-1	CSARDGGVVNTEAFF	TGCAGTGCTAGAGATGGGGGTGTGGTGAACACTGAAGCTTTCTTT
TRBJ2-4	many	-	TRBV20-1	CSAKAGWGTKNIQYF	TGCAGTGCTAAAGCGGGTTGGGGTACCAAAAACATTCAGTACTTC
TRBJ1-1	many	-	TRBV12-3/TRBV12-4	CASSLETETEAFF	TGTGCCAGCAGTTTAGAGACAGAGACTGAAGCTTTCTTT
TRBJ2-7	many	TRBD2	TRBV5-1	CASSPSGVPYEQYF	TGCGCCAGCAGCCCAAGCGGGGTCCCCTACGAGCAGTACTTC
TRBJ2-1	few	TRBD2	TRBV23-1	CASSQEFSGRANTEQFF	TGCGCCAGCAGTCAGGAATTCAGCGGGAGGGCCAATACTGAGCAGTTCTTC